Shown below are 25 T cell receptor beta chains from a single sample sequenced in a study of CD8+ T cells in alopecia areata. Reverse transcribed after extraction, RNA yielded cDNA as the sequencing template. Clones were read by immunoSEQ multiplex PCR, and TCRdb kept only the in-frame ones, dropping some. The table records about 120,000 clones, under 60% of them present only once. Stated treatment: oral pan-JAK inhibitor, 5-10 mg twice daily. The input for sequencing was CD8+ T cells sorted from blood, taken at week 24, from a patient treated with tofacitinib. The receptor set was obtained from a human donor with alopecia areata.

The CDR3 spells CASQILARTGVTEAFF. CDR3 nucleotides: TGTGCCTCTCAAATCTTAGCCCGGACAGGGGTCACTGAAGCTTTCTTT. The chain joins TRBV30 to TRBJ1-1; 9 bases align to TRBD1. This CDR3 region has 16 residues. V shed 7 bases, J shed 4 bases, and the junction held 16 bases outside the gene matches. Germline-derived CDR1 and CDR2 are GTSNPN and SVGIG (reference sequence).

The chain carries TRBV25-1 and TRBJ2-5; 8 nucleotides match TRBD1. Germline-derived CDR1 and CDR2 are MGHDK and SYGVNS. The trim removed 8 bases at V and 3 bases at J, leaving 8 bases unmatched. CDR3 length equals 14 residues. CDR3 coding DNA: TGTGCCAGCGCAGGGGGCGAAGGGGAAGAGACCCAGTACTTC. Residues: CASAGGEGEETQYF. The full variable domain, rest sourced from reference TRBV25-1 and TRBJ2-5, is EADIYQTPRYLVIGTGKKITLECSQTMGHDKMYWYQQDPGMELHLIHYSYGVNSTEKGDLSSESTVSRIRTEHFPLTLESARPSHTSQYLCASAGGEGEETQYFGPGTRLLVL.

The gene calls are TRBV13 and TRBJ2-2, with a weak D call TRBD1 (5 bases). Germline loops: CDR1 PRHDT, CDR2 FYEKMQ (reference sequence). The CDR3 sequence is 15 residues long. V was cut by 1 base and J by 3 bases, with 9 bases left in between. The CDR3 nucleotides read TGTGCCAGCAGCTTAGAGGGGCTCTACACCGGGGAGCTGTTTTTT. Protein product: CASSLEGLYTGELFF.

This clone came up a few times. J is TRBJ2-7 and V is TRBV9; no reliable D call. The CDR3 has 13 residues. V was pared by 4 bases and J by 2 bases, with 10 bases between. Germline V lookup: CDR1 SGDLS, CDR2 YYNGEE. This CDR3 is CASSSHSTYEQYF. The CDR3 DNA reads as TGTGCCAGCAGCTCCCACTCTACCTACGAGCAGTACTTC.

The J gene is TRBJ1-1, the V gene TRBV27, with TRBD1 matching 8 bases. V shed 3 bases and J 3 bases; nucleotides not matched to a gene: 3. The CDR3 covers 14 residues. Germline V gene lookup returns CDR1 MNHEY and CDR2 SMNVEV (reference sequence). The CDR3 region has the DNA TGTGCCAGCAGTTTGGACAGGGATGACACTGAAGCTTTCTTT. Its translation is CASSLDRDDTEAFF.

This chain uses TRBV5-6 with TRBJ1-6; tentatively, D is TRBD1 (6 bases). The CDR3 has 14 amino acids. Trimming stripped 4 bases from V and 7 bases from J, with 12 bases between. The germline V gene has CDR1 SGHDT and CDR2 YYEEEE. For the CDR3, the DNA is TGTGCCAGCAGCCTGAGCGGGGGCAATTCACCCCTCCACTTT. The encoded protein is CASSLSGGNSPLHF.

By frequency in the sample, this clone is medium-sized (0.01 to 0.1%). The chain employs TRBV2 and TRBJ2-7; D might be TRBD1 (6 bases). This CDR3 region has 14 residues. Trimming shortened V by 7 bases and J by 0 bases, and 13 bases separated the two germline ends. CDR1 and CDR2 from the germline V gene are SNHLY and FYNNEI. As DNA, the CDR3 is TGTGCCAGCAAGGGGGTGACAGACTCCTACGAGCAGTACTTC. Amino acid sequence: CASKGVTDSYEQYF.

This clone was counted only a few times. V usage is TRBV4-1 and J usage is TRBJ2-7; 7 nucleotides align to TRBD2. CDR3 size: 14 residues. Losses at the gene ends were 0 bases for V and 3 bases for J; bases not matched to a gene: 2. Germline V CDR1 and CDR2: MGHRA, YSYEKL. CDR3 in DNA: TGCGCCAGCAGCCAAGATCTAGCGGACTACGAGCAGTACTTC. Protein: CASSQDLADYEQYF.

This clone was observed a few times. The chain uses TRBV2 and TRBJ2-2; D possibly uses TRBD1 or TRBD2 (5 bases each). V was clipped by 7 bases and J by 2 bases, with 17 bases between them. Germline assignment: CDR1 SNHLY and CDR2 FYNNEI. The CDR3 is 16 residues long. DNA of the CDR3: TGTGCCAGCACGAAGACCGGGACGGGCAACACCGGGGAGCTGTTTTTT. It yields the protein CASTKTGTGNTGELFF.

This chain links TRBV6-5 with TRBJ2-6; D remains unclear. V lost 8 bases, J lost 2 bases, and 13 bases lay in between. This CDR3 is built from 15 residues. Germline V lookup: CDR1 MNHEY, CDR2 SVGAGI. CDR3 sequence reads: CASLPDNPGANVLTF. The CDR3, as DNA: TGTGCCAGCCTCCCTGACAACCCTGGGGCCAACGTCCTGACTTTC.

This clone was recorded a few times. This chain connects TRBV4-3 to TRBJ1-6; 8 bases map to TRBD1. V lost 1 base and J lost 5; bases outside the gene matches: 4. The CDR3 is made up of 16 amino acids. Germline V gene data show CDR1 as LGHNA and CDR2 as YSLEER. CDR3 residues: CASSQVQDRDNSPLHF. The CDR3 bases are TGCGCCAGCAGCCAAGTGCAGGACAGGGATAATTCACCCCTCCACTTT.

The chain combines TRBV5-1 with TRBJ2-7; TRBD2 matches at 9 bases. Trimming removed 0 bases from V and 1 base from J; junction bases left unmatched: 5. This CDR3 has 16 amino acids. The germline V gene has CDR1 SGHRS and CDR2 YFSETQ. The DNA for the CDR3 is TGCGCCAGCAGCTTGGTGCCGGGACTAGCATCCTACGAGCAGTACTTC. Translation gives CASSLVPGLASYEQYF.

The chain carries TRBV7-9 and TRBJ1-2; D not resolved. The CDR3 covers 14 residues. The germline CDR1 and CDR2 sequences are SEHNR and FQNEAQ (reference sequence). V was clipped by 6 bases and J by 7 bases, with 18 bases between them. The CDR3 region is CASRGKHTPGGYTF. The CDR3 DNA sequence: TGTGCCAGCAGGGGGAAGCATACCCCCGGTGGCTACACCTTC.

This chain uses TRBV2 with TRBJ2-7; 8 positions agree with TRBD1. V gave up 9 bases and J gave up 0 bases; unmatched junction bases: 4. Germline V gene sequence: CDR1 SNHLY, CDR2 FYNNEI. This CDR3 contains 13 residues. CDR3 sequence (DNA): TGTGCCAGAAAGGGACAGGACTCCTACGAGCAGTACTTC. Its translation is CARKGQDSYEQYF.

This clone has a handful of counts. The chain recombines TRBV5-6 with TRBJ2-5; 8 positions agree with TRBD2. Trimming took 4 bases from V and 6 from J; bases not matched to a gene: 8. This CDR3 contains 14 residues. Germline loops: CDR1 SGHDT, CDR2 YYEEEE. The CDR3 protein is CASSPGLDLQTQYF. The CDR3, as DNA: TGTGCCAGCAGCCCGGGACTAGATTTACAGACCCAGTACTTC.

This clone appeared a few times. The chain employs TRBV6-5 and TRBJ2-7, with D perhaps matching TRBD2 (6 bases). The V and J ends lost 5 bases and 2 bases respectively, with 10 bases between them. The CDR3 loop spans 13 amino acids. From germline, CDR1 is MNHEY and CDR2 SVGAGI. The CDR3 sequence is CASSPGGTYEQYF. The CDR3 DNA sequence: TGTGCCAGCAGTCCCGGAGGGACCTACGAGCAGTACTTC.

This clone was counted once. This sequence joins TRBV27 and TRBJ1-6, with unresolved D. V was shortened by 0 bases and J by 10 bases, with 13 bases between the two germline ends. CDR3 length equals 15 residues. Germline V gene sequence: CDR1 MNHEY, CDR2 SMNVEV (reference sequence). CDR3 region: CASSLSTGSHSPLHF. CDR3 DNA sequence: TGTGCCAGCAGTTTATCGACGGGGTCCCACTCACCCCTCCACTTT.

The chain recombines TRBV6-1 with TRBJ2-2; 7 positions agree with TRBD2. Germline trimming cut 2 bases from V and 1 base from J; bases unmatched to any gene: 4. Germline V lookup: CDR1 MNHNS, CDR2 SASEGT. CDR3 size: 16 residues. This CDR3 reads CASSELPSGNTGELFF. DNA of the CDR3: TGTGCCAGCAGTGAACTACCTAGCGGGAACACCGGGGAGCTGTTTTTT.

This chain links TRBV11-2 with TRBJ2-7; D is undetermined. CDR1 and CDR2 from the germline V gene are SGHAT and FQNNGV. The germline V and J ends were trimmed by 2 bases and 6 bases, with 2 bases remaining between them. This CDR3 comprises 10 residues. This chain's CDR3 is CASSLTEQYF. The DNA for the CDR3 is TGTGCCAGCAGCTTAACCGAGCAGTACTTC.

V is TRBV27 and J is TRBJ2-7; D perhaps matches TRBD2 (6 bases). From germline, CDR1 is MNHEY and CDR2 SMNVEV (reference sequence). The V gene lost 2 bases and the J gene lost 3 bases, with 17 bases spanning the gap. CDR3 size: 16 residues. The CDR3 is CASSLTRDLALYEQYF. The DNA of the CDR3 is TGTGCCAGCAGTTTAACCCGGGACTTAGCGCTCTACGAGCAGTACTTC.

This clone was seen at least ten times. The gene calls are TRBV4-3 and TRBJ2-3; 14 bases map to TRBD2. V lost 0 bases, J lost 8 bases, and 4 bases stayed unmatched. Germline V gene data show CDR1 as LGHNA and CDR2 as YSLEER. The CDR3 extends over 16 amino acids. CDR3 amino acids: CASSQETSGGAGTQYF. The CDR3 bases are TGCGCCAGCAGCCAAGAGACTAGCGGGGGGGCGGGTACGCAGTATTTT.

The chain has TRBV7-2 and TRBJ1-6, with TRBD1 identical over 8 bases. From germline, CDR1 is SGHTA and CDR2 FQGNSA. The length of the CDR3 is 18 residues. J gave up 9 bases and V 5 bases, and 18 bases lay outside the gene matches. CDR3 sequence (DNA): TGTGCCAGCAGCGTTGCGGGGCGTCGGACAGGGATATCTTCACCCCTCCACTTT. Encoded protein: CASSVAGRRTGISSPLHF.

The chain uses TRBV30 and TRBJ1-4; D remains unclear. Trimming took 2 bases from V and 8 from J, leaving 12 bases between them. The length of the CDR3 is 13 residues. Germline V CDR1 and CDR2: GTSNPN, SVGIG (reference sequence). The CDR3 is CAWSPTDAEKLFF. Written as DNA, the CDR3 is TGTGCCTGGAGTCCGACCGACGCAGAAAAACTGTTTTTT.

The chain links TRBV5-1 to TRBJ2-7; D remains unclear. Trimming cost V 3 bases and J 3 bases, with 16 bases left between them. Germline V gene sequence: CDR1 SGHRS, CDR2 YFSETQ. The CDR3 is 15 amino acids. The CDR3 bases are TGCGCCAGCAGCTCGCATGACACCTTCGGCTACGAGCAGTACTTC. Its protein is CASSSHDTFGYEQYF.

The chain couples TRBV5-6 to TRBJ1-1; 10 nucleotides line up with TRBD1. J gave up 7 bases and V 3 bases, and 6 bases lay outside the gene matches. Germline V gene lookup returns CDR1 SGHDT and CDR2 YYEEEE. The CDR3 is 14 amino acids. The CDR3 coding sequence is TGTGCCAGCAGCTGGGACAGGGGTGTGATTGAAGCTTTCTTT. This encodes CASSWDRGVIEAFF.